This T cell receptor beta chain comes out of a study of T cells in localized non-small cell lung cancer. Whole-study findings and limits: Clonality of T cells reached its maximum in uninvolved adjacent lung, surpassing tumor. A denser population of T cells in blood accompanied longer overall survival. Adjacent lung tissue had a median about 50 of the top 100 clones found in the tumor. Heterogeneity is still possible, as just one tumor region was sequenced.

There are 19 residues in the CDR3. The trim removed 1 base at V and 4 bases at J, leaving 14 bases unmatched. Per the germline V gene, CDR1 is SGHAT and CDR2 is FQDESV (reference sequence). This clone appeared once. Its cognate antigen is unknown. The table came from immunoSEQ multiplex PCR; TCRdb's copy has only in-frame clones and leaves some out. The repertoire consists of 53,000 or so clones, with around four fifths occurring once and the leading ten covering about 15%. The genes are TRBV11-1 and TRBJ2-1, with 9 bases matching TRBD2. The source is a man between 40 and 69 years old with stage III lung adenocarcinoma. The source was peripheral blood mononuclear cells, collected before any cancer treatment. The CDR3 region has the DNA TGTGCCAGCAGCTTAGAAAGGGGCCTAGCGGGGACCAATTACAATGAGCAGTTCTTC. Residues: CASSLERGLAGTNYNEQFF.